A single sample gave rise to the 28 T cell receptor beta chains below, sequenced in a study of control samples from healthy donors and cancer patients. The assay was immunoSEQ multiplex PCR, and TCRdb's table has in-frame clones only and misses some. The table shows about 160,000 clones, with roughly 94% occurring only once. Source material: PBMCs. The receptors stem from a man aged 55 to 69 with colorectal cancer.

The J gene is TRBJ2-1, the V gene TRBV7-9; TRBD1 matches at 10 bases. J gave up 7 bases and V 3 bases, and 6 bases lay outside the gene matches. The CDR3 loop spans 15 amino acids. Germline CDR1 is SEHNR and CDR2 is FQNEAQ (reference sequence). The CDR3 coding sequence is TGTGCCAGCAGCTTGGGGACAGGGGTGAGGAATGAGCAGTTCTTC. It is translated as CASSLGTGVRNEQFF.

The J gene is TRBJ2-7, the V gene TRBV13, with D possibly TRBD2 on 7 matching bases. The ends were cut back, 7 bases at V and 3 bases at J, with 19 bases in the middle. The CDR3 runs to 15 residues. Germline assignment: CDR1 PRHDT and CDR2 FYEKMQ (reference sequence). The CDR3 loop reads CASIRARGANYEQYF. The CDR3 nucleotides are TGTGCCAGCATCCGCGCCCGGGGGGCGAACTACGAGCAGTACTTC.

The rearrangement uses TRBV21-1 and TRBJ1-2; TRBD1 is the table's D call, not checked against the DNA. TRBV21-1 is annotated as a pseudogene. This CDR3 comprises 13 residues. The CDR3 protein is CATTGGADYGYTF. CDR3 in DNA: TGTGCCACCACAGGGGGCGCCGACTATGGCTACACCTTC.

V and J are TRBV6-5 and TRBJ1-1; D uncertain. This CDR3 has 13 residues. Germline V gives CDR1 MNHEY, CDR2 SVGAGI. V dropped 2 bases and J dropped 1 base, with 5 bases sitting between them. The CDR3 nucleotides are TGTGCCAGCAGTTACAGACAGAACACTGAAGCTTTCTTT. Its protein is CASSYRQNTEAFF.

The V gene is TRBV2, the J gene TRBJ1-2; D ambiguous. Trimming took off 3 bases at V and 4 bases at J, with 9 bases between the two ends. CDR3 length: 13 residues. Germline CDR1 reads SNHLY; CDR2 reads FYNNEI. The CDR3 bases are TGTGCCAGCAGTGAGAGACAAAGCTATGGCTACACCTTC. It codes for CASSERQSYGYTF.

The gene calls are TRBV5-1 and TRBJ2-2, with D tentatively TRBD1 (5 bases). This CDR3 spans 15 amino acids. The V end was cut by 0 bases, the J end by 2 bases, with 8 bases between. In germline, CDR1 is SGHRS, CDR2 YFSETQ. DNA of the CDR3: TGCGCCAGCAGCTTGGAGGGGTTCAACACCGGGGAGCTGTTTTTT. This sequence encodes CASSLEGFNTGELFF.

This rearrangement joins TRBV10-1 to TRBJ1-2; D is undetermined. Germline CDR1 reads WNHNN; CDR2 reads SYGVQD (reference sequence). The CDR3 consists of 12 residues. V was trimmed by 8 bases and J by 4 bases, leaving 11 bases between them. CDR3 sequence: CASRRTGYGYTF. CDR3 nucleotide sequence: TGCGCCAGCCGGCGAACGGGCTATGGCTACACCTTC.

V gene TRBV6-2 or TRBV6-3 combines with J gene TRBJ1-1; D gene uncertain. CDR3 size: 12 residues. V shed 0 bases and J shed 8 bases, with 7 bases lying between them. Germline V gives CDR1 MNHEY, CDR2 SVGEGT. Here the CDR3 DNA reads TGTGCCAGCAGTTACTCGAGAGGGGAAGCTTTCTTT. This sequence encodes CASSYSRGEAFF.

The chain couples TRBV14 to TRBJ1-1, with a weak D call TRBD1 (5 bases). V lost 3 bases and J 1 base, leaving 6 bases between the germline ends. Germline V lookup: CDR1 SGHDN, CDR2 FVKESK. The length of the CDR3 is 13 residues. CDR3 in DNA: TGTGCCAGCAGCCAGAGGGGGAACACTGAAGCTTTCTTT. Protein sequence: CASSQRGNTEAFF.

This clone was picked up a small number of times. V and J are TRBV6-5 and TRBJ2-2; the D gene is possibly TRBD2 (6 bases). The CDR3 consists of 13 residues. The V and J ends lost 4 bases and 6 bases respectively, with 9 bases between them. Germline V gene lookup returns CDR1 MNHEY and CDR2 SVGAGI. CDR3 in amino acids: CASSFAGSGELFF. CDR3 DNA sequence: TGTGCCAGCAGTTTTGCGGGGTCCGGGGAGCTGTTTTTT.

The V call is TRBV5-5, the J call TRBJ1-1; 8 bases align to TRBD1. Looked up from germline, CDR1 is SGHKS and CDR2 is YYEKEE (reference sequence). V trimming: 9 bases; J trimming: 0 bases; junction bases outside the gene matches: 7. This CDR3 is 14 amino acids long. Written as DNA, the CDR3 is TGTGCCACGACCCAGACAGGGGTGAACACTGAAGCTTTCTTT. This encodes CATTQTGVNTEAFF.

V and J are TRBV7-9 and TRBJ2-7, with D possibly matching TRBD2 (6 bases). This CDR3 comprises 15 residues. CDR1 and CDR2 from the germline V gene are SEHNR and FQNEAQ (reference sequence). The V gene lost 3 bases and the J gene lost 0 bases, with 12 bases spanning the gap. The CDR3: CASSFTGVTSYEQYF. The CDR3 DNA follows: TGTGCCAGCAGCTTTACGGGAGTTACCTCCTACGAGCAGTACTTC.

The chain couples TRBV15 to TRBJ1-1; D is uncertain. There are 13 residues in the CDR3. The germline V gene has CDR1 LNHNV and CDR2 YYDKDF (reference sequence). Trimming removed 1 base at V and 1 base at J, with 4 bases between. The CDR3 loop reads CATSRAANTEAFF. CDR3 bases: TGTGCCACCAGCAGAGCAGCGAACACTGAAGCTTTCTTT.

The chain recombines TRBV4-3 with TRBJ1-1; D is unclear. The CDR3 covers 13 residues. Germline V CDR1 and CDR2: LGHNA, YSLEER. V shed 0 bases and J shed 5 bases, with 7 bases lying between them. The CDR3 DNA reads as TGCGCCAGCAGCCAAGATACCGCGACTGAAGCTTTCTTT. Translated, it gives CASSQDTATEAFF.

The chain uses TRBV2 and TRBJ2-4, with TRBD2 matching 9 bases. CDR1 SNHLY and CDR2 FYNNEI come from the germline V gene. Trimming removed 8 bases from V and 0 bases from J; junction bases left unmatched: 8. This CDR3 spans 16 amino acids. CDR3 protein: CASSRAGGIAKNIQYF. DNA of the CDR3: TGTGCCAGCTCTCGAGCGGGGGGAATAGCCAAAAACATTCAGTACTTC. The full variable domain, its missing parts supplied by reference TRBV2 and TRBJ2-4, is EPEVTQTPSHQVTQMGQEVILRCVPISNHLYFYWYRQILGQKVEFLVSFYNNEISEKSEIFDDQFSVERPDGSNFTLKIRSTKLEDSAMYFCASSRAGGIAKNIQYFGAGTRLSVL.

The CDR3 coding sequence is TGCGCCAGCAGCCAAGATGGCGGGAGGCCTATCACTGAAGCTTTCTTT. The encoded protein is CASSQDGGRPITEAFF. This sequence joins TRBV4-1 and TRBJ1-1; D gene unclear. Germline V CDR1 and CDR2: MGHRA, YSYEKL. The V and J ends lost 0 bases and 4 bases respectively, with 15 bases between them. This CDR3 spans 16 amino acids.

The rearrangement uses TRBV11-2 and TRBJ2-2; TRBD2 aligns across 8 bases. The germline CDR1 and CDR2 sequences are SGHAT and FQNNGV. Losses at the gene ends were 4 bases for V and 5 bases for J; bases not matched to a gene: 9. CDR3 length equals 16 residues. The CDR3 coding sequence is TGTGCCAGCAGCTCCGGGGGGGCCGGATTAACCGGGGAGCTGTTTTTT. Amino acids: CASSSGGAGLTGELFF.

The chain uses TRBV19 and TRBJ1-5; 8 bases are a match to TRBD1. CDR1 is LNHDA and CDR2 is SQIVND in the germline V gene (reference sequence). The V gene end was trimmed by 3 bases and the J gene end by 2 bases; junction bases not matched to a gene: 9. The CDR3 is made up of 17 amino acids. DNA of the CDR3: TGTGCCAGTAGTATCCCCAGGCAGGGGGCGCGCAATCAGCCCCAGCATTTT. Its translation: CASSIPRQGARNQPQHF.

This clone was seen just once. The genes are TRBV29-1 and TRBJ2-1; 9 bases map to TRBD2. Trimming removed 6 bases from V and 2 bases from J; junction bases left unmatched: 11. Germline V gene sequence: CDR1 SQVTM, CDR2 ANQGSEA. The CDR3 spans 16 residues. CDR3 in amino acids: CSVPPGGGATYNEQFF. DNA for the CDR3: TGCAGCGTCCCCCCGGGCGGGGGGGCAACCTACAATGAGCAGTTCTTC.

The gene calls are TRBV29-1 and TRBJ1-2, with a tentative D call TRBD1 (5 bases). CDR1 is SQVTM, CDR2 ANQGSEA, per germline. The CDR3 is made up of 14 amino acids. Trimming took 7 bases from V and 4 from J, leaving 19 bases between them. CDR3 in DNA: TGCAGCGCCGGGGACGGCGGGTCATCCTATGGCTACACCTTC. The encoded protein is CSAGDGGSSYGYTF.

The chain links TRBV4-1 to TRBJ1-2, with TRBD1 as a possible D gene (6 bases). Germline CDR1 reads MGHRA; CDR2 reads YSYEKL. Trimming pared 4 bases from V and 0 bases from J, leaving 12 bases between. This CDR3 spans 15 amino acids. The CDR3, as DNA: TGCGCCAGCAGCCGAACGGACAGCTCTAACTATGGCTACACCTTC. This codes for CASSRTDSSNYGYTF.

The chain combines TRBV6-5 with TRBJ1-1; D is uncertain. CDR1 MNHEY and CDR2 SVGAGI come from the germline V gene. V gave up 4 bases and J gave up 1 base, with 4 bases separating them. The CDR3 runs to 12 residues. The CDR3 DNA follows: TGTGCCAGCAGTTCAAGGAACACTGAAGCTTTCTTT. It specifies CASSSRNTEAFF.

The V and J genes are TRBV2 and TRBJ1-4; the match to TRBD1 covers 7 bases. This CDR3 is built from 15 residues. J was trimmed by 4 bases and V by 6 bases; bases with no gene match: 8. Germline CDR1 and CDR2: SNHLY and FYNNEI. CDR3 sequence (DNA): TGTGCCAGCAGGACGACAGGGAATCATAATGAAAAACTGTTTTTT. As protein: CASRTTGNHNEKLFF. The whole variable domain, remainder taken from reference TRBV2 and TRBJ1-4, is EPEVTQTPSHQVTQMGQEVILRCVPISNHLYFYWYRQILGQKVEFLVSFYNNEISEKSEIFDDQFSVERPDGSNFTLKIRSTKLEDSAMYFCASRTTGNHNEKLFFGSGTQLSVL.

The chain joins TRBV25-1 to TRBJ1-6, with D maybe TRBD1 (6 bases). The length of the CDR3 is 15 residues. CDR1 MGHDK and CDR2 SYGVNS come from the germline V gene. The germline V and J ends were trimmed by 4 bases and 6 bases, with 13 bases remaining between them. The CDR3 here is CASSVGGRSNSPLHF. The CDR3 DNA reads as TGTGCCAGCAGTGTAGGGGGGAGGAGTAATTCACCCCTCCACTTT.

The chain has TRBV2 and TRBJ2-3; no reliable D call. Germline CDR1 reads SNHLY; CDR2 reads FYNNEI. The CDR3 runs to 12 residues. Trimming left V 6 bases short and J 2 bases short, with 6 bases between. CDR3 sequence (DNA): TGTGCCAGCAGACCGAACACAGATACGCAGTATTTT. Translated: CASRPNTDTQYF.

The sample holds one count of this clone. This chain joins TRBV18 and TRBJ2-7; 9 nucleotides line up with TRBD1. Germline V lookup: CDR1 KGHSH, CDR2 LQKENI. J lost 6 bases, V lost 4 bases, and 10 bases had no gene match. CDR3 length: 15 residues. As DNA, the CDR3 is TGTGCCAGCTCACTACGGACAGGGGATGGGGTCGAGCAGTACTTC. It codes for CASSLRTGDGVEQYF.

The chain joins TRBV2 to TRBJ2-7; D possibly corresponds to TRBD1 (5 bases). CDR3 size: 18 residues. CDR1 is SNHLY, CDR2 FYNNEI, per germline. V was pared by 3 bases and J by 2 bases, with 23 bases between. The CDR3 nucleotides are TGTGCCAGCAGTGACCCTGAGACAGTCCCTCTTTTGGCCTACGAGCAGTACTTC. This codes for CASSDPETVPLLAYEQYF.

V usage is TRBV19 and J usage is TRBJ1-3, with D uncertain. Germline loops: CDR1 LNHDA, CDR2 SQIVND (reference sequence). Trimming shortened V by 5 bases and J by 0 bases, and 8 bases separated the two germline ends. There are 14 residues in the CDR3. The chain's CDR3 is CASSSQLSGNTIYF. The CDR3 bases are TGTGCCAGTAGTTCACAGCTCTCTGGAAACACCATATATTTT. Using reference TRBV19 and TRBJ1-3 for the parts outside the CDR3, the full variable domain is DGGITQSPKYLFRKEGQNVTLSCEQNLNHDAMYWYRQDPGQGLRLIYYSQIVNDFQKGDIAEGYSVSREKKESFPLTVTSAQKNPTAFYLCASSSQLSGNTIYFGEGSWLTVV.